This TCR beta chain emerged from a study of shared clonotypes between healthy human individuals. Of note for this clone: Its antigen is not identified.

Points from the study as a whole: Against clonotypes common to all four donors, non-shared ones had lower generation probabilities.

Researchers divided each subset's genomic DNA evenly across several immunoSEQ plates. Sequencing was performed with immunoSEQ multiplex PCR; in TCRdb, only in-frame clones are kept and a portion is missing. The table includes over 850,000 clones, around 82% detected once. Trimming stripped 1 base from V and 2 bases from J, with 9 bases between. The CDR3 is made up of 15 amino acids. Germline CDR1 reads MNHNS; CDR2 reads SASEGT. Sequences were obtained from memory CD4+ T cells from PBMCs. Specified subset: CD45RA-negative fraction. This sequence was found in a man younger than 35 in good health. Some clones in this sample may be carry-over from other donors' samples. The V gene is TRBV6-1, the J gene TRBJ2-1; D uncertain. DNA of the CDR3: TGTGCCAGCAGTGAAGGACATGCGACCTACAATGAGCAGTTCTTC. Translated, it gives CASSEGHATYNEQFF.